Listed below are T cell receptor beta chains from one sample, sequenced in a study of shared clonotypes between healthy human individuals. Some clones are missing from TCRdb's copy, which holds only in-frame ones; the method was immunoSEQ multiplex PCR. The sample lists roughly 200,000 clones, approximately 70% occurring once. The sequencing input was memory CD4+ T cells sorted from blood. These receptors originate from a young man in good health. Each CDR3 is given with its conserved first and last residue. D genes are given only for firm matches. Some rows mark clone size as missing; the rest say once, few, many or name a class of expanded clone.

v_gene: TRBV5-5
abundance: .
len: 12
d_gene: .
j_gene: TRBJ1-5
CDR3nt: TGTGCCAGCAGCTTGATAAATCAGCCCCAGCATTTT
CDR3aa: CASSLINQPQHF

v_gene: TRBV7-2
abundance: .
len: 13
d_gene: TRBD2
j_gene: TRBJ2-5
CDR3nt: TGTGCCAGCAGCACGGGAGGGATAGAGACCCAGTACTTC
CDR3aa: CASSTGGIETQYF

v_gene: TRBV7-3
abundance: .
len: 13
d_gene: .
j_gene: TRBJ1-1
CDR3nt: TGTGCCAGCAGCTTAAGGGGCAGCGGATCGGCTTTCTTT
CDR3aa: CASSLRGSGSAFF

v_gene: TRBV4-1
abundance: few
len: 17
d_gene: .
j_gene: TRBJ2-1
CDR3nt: TGCGCCAGCAGCCAAGAACCTGGCCGGACCTCCTACAATGAGCAGTTCTTC
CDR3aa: CASSQEPGRTSYNEQFF

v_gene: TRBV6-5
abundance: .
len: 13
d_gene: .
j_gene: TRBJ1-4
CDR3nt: TGTGCCAGCAGTTACAGCATTAATGAAAAACTGTTTTTT
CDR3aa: CASSYSINEKLFF

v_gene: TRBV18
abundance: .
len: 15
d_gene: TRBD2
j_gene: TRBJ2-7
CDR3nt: TGTGCCAGCTCACCACCCGGGAGGGCTTCCTACGAGCAGTACTTC
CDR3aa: CASSPPGRASYEQYF

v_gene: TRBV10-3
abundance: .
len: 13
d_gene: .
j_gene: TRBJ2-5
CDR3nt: TGTGCCACGGTCCGGGACACGCGAGAGACCCAGTACTTC
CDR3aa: CATVRDTRETQYF

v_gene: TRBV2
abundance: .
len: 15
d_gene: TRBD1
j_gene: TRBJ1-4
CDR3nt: TGTGCCAGCAGTCAACAGGGGGCGGCGAATGAAAAACTGTTTTTT
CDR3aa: CASSQQGAANEKLFF

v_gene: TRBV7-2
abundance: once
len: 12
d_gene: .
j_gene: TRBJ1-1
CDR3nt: TGTGCCAGCAGCTTAGTCGGCGTTGAAGCTTTCTTT
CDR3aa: CASSLVGVEAFF

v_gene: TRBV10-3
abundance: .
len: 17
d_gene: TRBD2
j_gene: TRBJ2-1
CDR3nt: TGTGCCATCAGTGACCCAGGGACTAGCAGATACTACAATGAGCAGTTCTTC
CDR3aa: CAISDPGTSRYYNEQFF

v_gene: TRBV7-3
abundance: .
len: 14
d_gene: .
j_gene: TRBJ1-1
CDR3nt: TGTGCCAGCATACTCGGAGAACAGAACACTGAAGCTTTCTTT
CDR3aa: CASILGEQNTEAFF

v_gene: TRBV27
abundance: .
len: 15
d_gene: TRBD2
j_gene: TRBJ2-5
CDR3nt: TGTGCCAGCAGTTCGAAACCTAGCGGGACAGAGACCCAGTACTTC
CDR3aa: CASSSKPSGTETQYF

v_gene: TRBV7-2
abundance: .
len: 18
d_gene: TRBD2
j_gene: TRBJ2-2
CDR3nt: TGTGCCAGCAGCTTAGCGCTCGCTAGCGGGATGAACACCGGGGAGCTGTTTTTT
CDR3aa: CASSLALASGMNTGELFF

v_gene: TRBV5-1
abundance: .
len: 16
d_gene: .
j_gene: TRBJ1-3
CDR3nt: TGCGCCAGCAGCTTGGCGGCAGGGAGAAATGGAAACACCATATATTTT
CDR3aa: CASSLAAGRNGNTIYF

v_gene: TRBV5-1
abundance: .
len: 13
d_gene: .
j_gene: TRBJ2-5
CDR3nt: TGCGCCAGCAGCTCGGACGGCGGTGGGGCCCAGTACTTC
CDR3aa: CASSSDGGGAQYF

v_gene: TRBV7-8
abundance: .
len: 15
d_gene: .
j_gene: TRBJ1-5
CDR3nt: TGTGCCAGCAGCGCCCGGGACAAGAGCAATCAGCCCCAGCATTTT
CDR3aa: CASSARDKSNQPQHF

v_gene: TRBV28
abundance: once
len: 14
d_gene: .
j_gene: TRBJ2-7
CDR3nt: TGTGCCAGCAGTTTATACTCCCGCCTTGAGGAGCAGTACTTC
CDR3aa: CASSLYSRLEEQYF

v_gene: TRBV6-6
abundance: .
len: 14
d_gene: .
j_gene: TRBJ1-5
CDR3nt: TGTGCCAGCAGTTACCCAGACAGTAACCAGCCCCAGCATTTT
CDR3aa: CASSYPDSNQPQHF

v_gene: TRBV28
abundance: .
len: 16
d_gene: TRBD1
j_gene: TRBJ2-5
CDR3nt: TGTGCCAGCAGTTCCCGGGACAGGGGTTCCCAAGAGACCCAGTACTTC
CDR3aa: CASSSRDRGSQETQYF

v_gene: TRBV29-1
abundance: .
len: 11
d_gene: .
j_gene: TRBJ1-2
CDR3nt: TGCAGCGTTGAAGAGGAGTATGGCTACACCTTC
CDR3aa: CSVEEEYGYTF

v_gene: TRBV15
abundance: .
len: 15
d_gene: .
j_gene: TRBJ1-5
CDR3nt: TGTGCCACCAGCAGAGATCGGTCAGGGAATCAGCCCCAGCATTTT
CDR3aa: CATSRDRSGNQPQHF

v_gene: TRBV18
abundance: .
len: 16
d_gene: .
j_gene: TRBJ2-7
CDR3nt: TGTGCCAGCTCACCCCCAGGGCCTCTGCCCCTCTACGAGCAGTACTTC
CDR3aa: CASSPPGPLPLYEQYF

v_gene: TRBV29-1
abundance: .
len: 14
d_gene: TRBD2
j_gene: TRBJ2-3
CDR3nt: TGCAGCGCTGTAGCGGGAGGAAAGACAGATACGCAGTATTTT
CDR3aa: CSAVAGGKTDTQYF

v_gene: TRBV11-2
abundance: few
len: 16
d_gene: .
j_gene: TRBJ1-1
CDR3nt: TGTGCCAGCAGCTTAGTTTGGGGGAACAGGGTCACTGAAGCTTTCTTT
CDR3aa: CASSLVWGNRVTEAFF

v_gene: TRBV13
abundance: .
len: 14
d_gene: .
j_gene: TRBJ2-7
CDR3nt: TGTGCCAGCAGCTTCAACAGGTTGTCCTACGAGCAGTACTTC
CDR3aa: CASSFNRLSYEQYF

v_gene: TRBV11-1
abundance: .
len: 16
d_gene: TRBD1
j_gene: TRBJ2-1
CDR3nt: TGTGCCAGCAGTTCCGATCGGGACAGGGGGCCAAATGAGCAGTTCTTC
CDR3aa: CASSSDRDRGPNEQFF

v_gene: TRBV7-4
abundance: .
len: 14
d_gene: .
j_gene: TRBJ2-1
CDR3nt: TGTGCCAGCAGCTCCGGGACGGACCACAATGAGCAGTTCTTC
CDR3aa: CASSSGTDHNEQFF

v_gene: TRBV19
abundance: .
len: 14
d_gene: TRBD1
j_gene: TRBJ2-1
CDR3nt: TGTGCCAGTAGCAAGGACAGGGGGCTCGTTGAGCAGTTCTTC
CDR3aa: CASSKDRGLVEQFF

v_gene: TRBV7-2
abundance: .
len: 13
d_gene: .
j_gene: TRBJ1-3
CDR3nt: TGTGCCAGCAGCTTGTTAATGGGAAACACCATATATTTT
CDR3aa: CASSLLMGNTIYF

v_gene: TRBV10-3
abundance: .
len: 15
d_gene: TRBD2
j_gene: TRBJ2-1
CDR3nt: TGTGCCACTCTCCAGACTAGCGGGACGTACAATGAGCAGTTCTTC
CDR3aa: CATLQTSGTYNEQFF

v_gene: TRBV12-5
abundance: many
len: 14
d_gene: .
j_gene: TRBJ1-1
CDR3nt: TGTGCTAGTGGTTTAGACACCGTGGGCACTGAAGCTTTCTTT
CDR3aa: CASGLDTVGTEAFF

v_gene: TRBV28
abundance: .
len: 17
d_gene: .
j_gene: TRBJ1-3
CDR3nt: TGTGCCAGCAGTAAGGGCCAGCAGACAGGCTTTGGAAACACCATATATTTT
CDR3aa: CASSKGQQTGFGNTIYF

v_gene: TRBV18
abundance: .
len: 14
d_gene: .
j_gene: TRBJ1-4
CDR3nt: TGTGCCAGCTCCCGGCAGGGGCTTAATGAAAAACTGTTTTTT
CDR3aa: CASSRQGLNEKLFF

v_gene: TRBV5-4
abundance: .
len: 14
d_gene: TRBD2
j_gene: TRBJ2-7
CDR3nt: TGTGCCAGCAGCCCGGAAGGCGGGAGGTCCGAGCAGTACTTC
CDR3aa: CASSPEGGRSEQYF

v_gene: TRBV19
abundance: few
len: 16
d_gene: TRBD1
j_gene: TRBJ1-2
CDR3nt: TGTGCCAGTACCTCAGGACAGGGGGCTTCTTCCTATGGCTACACCTTC
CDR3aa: CASTSGQGASSYGYTF

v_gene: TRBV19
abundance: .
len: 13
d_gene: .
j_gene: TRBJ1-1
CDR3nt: TGTGCCAGTCAGGGTATTCGGAACACTGAAGCTTTCTTT
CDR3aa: CASQGIRNTEAFF

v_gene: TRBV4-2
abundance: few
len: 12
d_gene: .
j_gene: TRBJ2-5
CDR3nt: TGTGCCAGCAGCCAAGATAAAGAGACCCAGTACTTC
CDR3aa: CASSQDKETQYF

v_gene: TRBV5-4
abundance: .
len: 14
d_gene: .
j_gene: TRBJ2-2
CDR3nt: TGTGCCAGCAGCCCACCATCGAACACCGGGGAGCTGTTTTTT
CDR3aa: CASSPPSNTGELFF